A single sample gave rise to the 9 T cell receptor beta chains below, sequenced in a study of T cell clusters in autoimmune cytopenias. TRB amplification used around 270 ng of peripheral blood genomic DNA. TRB rearrangements were amplified by touch-down multiplex PCR with mixed TRB-A/B primers. TCRdb reprocessed the multiplex PCR reads; each CDR3 protein has one entry and no DNA is given. This table holds about 2,700 distinct CDR3 sequences. Sequenced sample: peripheral blood. These receptors were taken from a human donor with an autoimmune cytopenia, with autoimmune hepatitis or in good health (not recorded which).

The J gene is TRBJ2-7, the V gene TRBV10-3; without DNA, the TCRdb call of TRBD1 cannot be checked. Germline values: CDR1 ENHRY, CDR2 SYGVKD. The CDR3 runs to 15 residues. The CDR3 loop reads CAISEDRTGSYEQYF.

This clonotype is labeled medium-sized based on frequency. The chain links TRBV6-5 to TRBJ2-7. Germline values: CDR1 MNHEY, CDR2 SVGAGI. The CDR3 spans 16 residues. CDR3 sequence: CASSYLNTHHNYEQYF.

The rearrangement joins TRBV2 to TRBJ2-7; the TCRdb D gene call, TRBD1, has no DNA to confirm it. The V gene's germline CDR1 is SNHLY and CDR2 FYNNEI. This CDR3 has 15 amino acids. The CDR3 sequence is CASSERSGAGYEQYF.

This sequence joins TRBV28 and TRBJ2-2. The CDR3 length is 13 residues. CDR1 MDHEN and CDR2 SYDVKM come from the germline V gene. The chain's CDR3 is CASSLKLDGELFF.

This clonotype is identified as medium-sized from frequency. The chain uses TRBV7-6 and TRBJ2-1. Germline V gene lookup returns CDR1 SGHVS and CDR2 FNYEAQ. The CDR3 consists of 14 residues. The CDR3: CASSLSGKYNEQFF.

This clonotype is labeled medium-sized (0.01 to 0.1%) based on frequency. The chain uses TRBV10-2 and TRBJ1-2. The CDR3 is made up of 15 amino acids. Germline-derived CDR1 and CDR2 are WSHSY and SAAADI. CDR3 in amino acids: CASSESAGANYGYTF.

In terms of frequency, this clonotype is medium-sized (0.01 to 0.1%). This sequence joins TRBV7-9 and TRBJ2-7; TCRdb's assignment of TRBD1 cannot be checked, as there is no DNA. Looked up from germline, CDR1 is SEHNR and CDR2 is FQNEAQ (reference sequence). There are 14 residues in the CDR3. The CDR3: CASSTGTEVAEQYF.

This clonotype shows up as medium-sized by frequency. This chain connects TRBV5-6 to TRBJ1-3. The CDR3 has 16 residues. Germline V lookup: CDR1 SGHDT, CDR2 YYEEEE. The CDR3 region is CASSFLHGLSGNTIYF.

Considering frequency, this clonotype is medium-sized. This chain joins TRBV7-9 and TRBJ2-3; the TRBD1 assignment by TCRdb is unverifiable without DNA. From germline, CDR1 is SEHNR and CDR2 FQNEAQ (reference sequence). The CDR3 runs to 15 residues. CDR3 protein: CASSSWGGSTDTQYF. The full variable domain, completed using reference TRBV7-9 and TRBJ2-3, is DTGVSQNPRHKITKRGQNVTFRCDPISEHNRLYWYRQTLGQGPEFLTYFQNEAQLEKSRLLSDRFSAERPKGSFSTLEIQRTEQGDSAMYLCASSSWGGSTDTQYFGPGTRLTVL.